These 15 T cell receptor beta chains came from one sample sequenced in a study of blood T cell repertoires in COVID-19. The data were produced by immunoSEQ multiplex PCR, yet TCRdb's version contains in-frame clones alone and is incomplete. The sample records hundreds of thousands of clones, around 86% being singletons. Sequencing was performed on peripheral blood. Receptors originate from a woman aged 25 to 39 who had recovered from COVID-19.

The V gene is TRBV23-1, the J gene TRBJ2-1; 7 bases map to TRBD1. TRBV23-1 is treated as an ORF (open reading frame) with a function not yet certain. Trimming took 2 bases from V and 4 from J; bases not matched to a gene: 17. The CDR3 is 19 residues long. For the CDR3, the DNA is TGCGCCAGCAGTCAAAGGTGGGTTGGCCCGGGACAGCTATACAATGAGCAGTTCTTC. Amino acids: CASSQRWVGPGQLYNEQFF.

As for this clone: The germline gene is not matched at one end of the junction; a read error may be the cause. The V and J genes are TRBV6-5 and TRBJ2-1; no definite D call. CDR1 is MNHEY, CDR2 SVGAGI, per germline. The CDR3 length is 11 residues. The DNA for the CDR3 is TGTGCCAGCAGGCTCCACAACGAGCGGTTCTTC. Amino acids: CASRLHNERFF.

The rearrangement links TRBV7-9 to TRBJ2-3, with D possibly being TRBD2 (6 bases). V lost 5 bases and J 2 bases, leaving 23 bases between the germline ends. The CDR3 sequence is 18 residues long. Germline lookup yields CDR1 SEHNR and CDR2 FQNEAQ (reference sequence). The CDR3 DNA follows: TGTGCCAGCAGCAACCCCGGGGCTAGCGTGAGTAACACAGATACGCAGTATTTT. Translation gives CASSNPGASVSNTDTQYF.

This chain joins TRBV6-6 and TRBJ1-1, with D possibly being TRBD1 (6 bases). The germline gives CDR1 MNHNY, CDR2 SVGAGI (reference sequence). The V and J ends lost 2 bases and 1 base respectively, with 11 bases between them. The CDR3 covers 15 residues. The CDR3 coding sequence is TGTGCCAGCAGTTACGGACAGCAAGAGAACACTGAAGCTTTCTTT. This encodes CASSYGQQENTEAFF.

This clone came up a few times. As DNA, the CDR3 is TGTGCCAGCAGCCCTAGTCGAGCGGGGGGGCCGGGTGAGCAGTTCTTC. It codes for CASSPSRAGGPGEQFF. This chain connects TRBV3-1 (or the pseudogene TRBV3-2) to TRBJ2-1, with TRBD2 matching 10 bases. Losses at the gene ends were 4 bases for V and 9 bases for J; bases not matched to a gene: 12. This CDR3 spans 16 amino acids. The germline V gene encodes CDR1 LGHDT and CDR2 YNNKEL (reference sequence).

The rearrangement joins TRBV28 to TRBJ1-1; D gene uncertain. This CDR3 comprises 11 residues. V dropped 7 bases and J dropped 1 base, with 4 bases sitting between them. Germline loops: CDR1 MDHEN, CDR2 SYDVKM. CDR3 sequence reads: CASIRNTEAFF. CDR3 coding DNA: TGTGCCAGCATCCGGAACACTGAAGCTTTCTTT.

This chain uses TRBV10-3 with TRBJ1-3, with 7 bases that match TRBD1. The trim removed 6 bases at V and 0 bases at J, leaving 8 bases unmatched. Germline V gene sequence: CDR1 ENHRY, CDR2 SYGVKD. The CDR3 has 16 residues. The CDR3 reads CAISSGQTGSGNTIYF. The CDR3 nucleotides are TGTGCCATCAGCTCGGGACAGACCGGCTCTGGAAACACCATATATTTT.

The CDR3 DNA reads as TGTGCCAGCAGTGAGGCACAGAGCACAGATACGCAGTATTTT. This translates into CASSEAQSTDTQYF. The chain recombines TRBV6-1 with TRBJ2-3; no firm D call. Germline CDR1 MNHNS, CDR2 SASEGT. V lost 3 bases, J lost 0 bases, and 7 bases lay in between. The CDR3 extends over 14 amino acids.

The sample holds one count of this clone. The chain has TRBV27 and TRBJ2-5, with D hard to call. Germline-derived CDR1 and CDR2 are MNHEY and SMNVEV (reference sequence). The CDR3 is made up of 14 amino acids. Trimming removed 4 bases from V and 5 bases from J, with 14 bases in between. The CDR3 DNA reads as TGTGCCAGCAGTTCCAGACTCTACCCGGAGACCCAGTACTTC. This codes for CASSSRLYPETQYF.

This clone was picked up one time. The CDR3 DNA follows: TGCGCCAGCAGCCAAAACAGGGGGCGTGACACCGGGGAGCTGTTTTTT. It yields the protein CASSQNRGRDTGELFF. The chain joins TRBV4-3 to TRBJ2-2, with 9 bases lining up with TRBD1. The CDR3 covers 16 residues. Unmatched junction bases numbered 4, after V lost 2 bases and J lost 3 bases. Germline CDR1 LGHNA, CDR2 YSLEER.

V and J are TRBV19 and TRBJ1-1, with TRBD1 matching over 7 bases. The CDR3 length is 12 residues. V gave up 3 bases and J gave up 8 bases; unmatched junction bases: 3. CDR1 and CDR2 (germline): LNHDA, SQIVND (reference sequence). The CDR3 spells CASSMLDREAFF. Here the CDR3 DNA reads TGTGCCAGTAGTATGTTGGACAGGGAAGCTTTCTTT.

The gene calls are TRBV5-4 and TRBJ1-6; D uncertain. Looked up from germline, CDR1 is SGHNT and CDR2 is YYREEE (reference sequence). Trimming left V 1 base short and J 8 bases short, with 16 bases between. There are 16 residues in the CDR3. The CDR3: CASSLYGRAEDSPLHF. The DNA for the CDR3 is TGTGCCAGCAGCTTGTATGGGCGGGCCGAGGATTCACCCCTCCACTTT.

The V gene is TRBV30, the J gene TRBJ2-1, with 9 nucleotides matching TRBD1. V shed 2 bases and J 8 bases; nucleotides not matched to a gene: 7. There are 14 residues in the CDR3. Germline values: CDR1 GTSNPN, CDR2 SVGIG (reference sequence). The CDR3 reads CAWSLGQGSDEQFF. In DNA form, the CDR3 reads TGTGCCTGGAGTTTGGGACAGGGATCGGATGAGCAGTTCTTC. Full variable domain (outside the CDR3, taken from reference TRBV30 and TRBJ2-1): SQTIHQWPATLVQPVGSPLSLECTVEGTSNPNLYWYRQAAGRGLQLLFYSVGIGQISSEVPQNLSASRPQDRQFILSSKKLLLSDSGFYLCAWSLGQGSDEQFFGPGTRLTVL.

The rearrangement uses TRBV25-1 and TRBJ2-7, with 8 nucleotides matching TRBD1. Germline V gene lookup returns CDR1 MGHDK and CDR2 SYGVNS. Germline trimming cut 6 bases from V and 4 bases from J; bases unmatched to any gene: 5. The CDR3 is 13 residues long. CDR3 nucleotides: TGTGCCAGCAGGGGGACAGGATTGTACGAGCAGTACTTC. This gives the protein CASRGTGLYEQYF.

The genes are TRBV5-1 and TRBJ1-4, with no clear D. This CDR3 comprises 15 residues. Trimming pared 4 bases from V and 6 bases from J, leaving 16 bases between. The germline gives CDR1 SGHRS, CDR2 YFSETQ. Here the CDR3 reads CASSPDGMEDEKLFF. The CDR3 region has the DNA TGCGCCAGCAGCCCGGATGGGATGGAGGATGAAAAACTGTTTTTT.